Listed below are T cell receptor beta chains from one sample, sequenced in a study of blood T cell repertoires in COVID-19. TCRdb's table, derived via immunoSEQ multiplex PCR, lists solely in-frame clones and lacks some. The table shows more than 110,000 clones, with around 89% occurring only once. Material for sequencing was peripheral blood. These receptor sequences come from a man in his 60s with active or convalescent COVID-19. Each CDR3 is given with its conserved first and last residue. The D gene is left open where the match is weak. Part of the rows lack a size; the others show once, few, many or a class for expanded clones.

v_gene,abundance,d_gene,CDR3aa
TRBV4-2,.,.,CASSQDVRYSNQPQHF
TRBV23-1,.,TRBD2,CASSQWVIEAGGPPSTDTQYF
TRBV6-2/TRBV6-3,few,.,CASSYRGTGELFF
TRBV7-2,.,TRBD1,CASRPPGTGTDTQYF
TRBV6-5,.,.,CASSRTIPIYEQYF
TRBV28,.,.,CASRGQGFGNQPQHF
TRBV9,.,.,CASSAGGRQETQYF
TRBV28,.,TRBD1,CASSPRPGTGPTEAFF
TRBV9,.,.,CASSLRDNSYEQYF
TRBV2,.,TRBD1,CASSRDSLNTEAFF
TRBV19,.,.,CASTRLESSNYGYTF
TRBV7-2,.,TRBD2,CASSFPERGATNEQFF
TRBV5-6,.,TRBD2,CASSFGPSGITNEQFF
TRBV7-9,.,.,CASSVGSAGRYEQYF
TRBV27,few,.,CASRAAGVSRNTIYF
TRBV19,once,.,CASSKTGLNTEAFF
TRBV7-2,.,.,CASSPTTVGGNTIYF
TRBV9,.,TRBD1,CASSVSGTGDQPQHF
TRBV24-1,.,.,CATSGSANEKLFF
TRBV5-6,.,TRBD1,CASSDLQGVGMANVLTF
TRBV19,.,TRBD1,CASSIKGTAYGYTF
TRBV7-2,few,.,CASSLTPGELFF
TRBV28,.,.,CASSLWDGTARTDTQYF
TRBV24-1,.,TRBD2,CATSEAGGPSDEQFF
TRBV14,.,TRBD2,CASSQDLAGNDNEQFF
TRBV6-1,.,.,CASSEAGVPRTDTQYF